These 17 T cell receptor beta chains originate from one sample sequenced in a study of control samples from healthy donors and cancer patients. The table came from immunoSEQ multiplex PCR; TCRdb's copy has only in-frame clones and leaves some out. The data contain about 220,000 clones, 85% to 95% of them singletons. The sequencing sample was made of blood. These receptors were collected from a man aged 50-59 years in good health.

The rearrangement joins TRBV7-2 to TRBJ1-1; D unresolved. The V and J ends lost 7 bases and 3 bases respectively, with 15 bases between them. The CDR3 has 14 residues. The germline gives CDR1 SGHTA, CDR2 FQGNSA. The CDR3 bases are TGTGCCAGCATCGATCGGAGGCTGCACACTGAAGCTTTCTTT. Amino acid sequence: CASIDRRLHTEAFF.

The chain has TRBV7-2 and TRBJ2-1; TRBD2 aligns across 10 bases. CDR3 size: 16 residues. The ends lost 5 bases at V and 2 bases at J; junction bases unmatched: 6. Germline CDR1 is SGHTA and CDR2 is FQGNSA. The CDR3 sequence is CASSGAGGLPYNEQFF. CDR3 in DNA: TGTGCCAGCAGCGGAGCGGGGGGGCTCCCCTACAATGAGCAGTTCTTC.

The V call is TRBV25-1, the J call TRBJ1-2; tentative D call: TRBD1 (6 bases). This CDR3 region has 13 residues. V dropped 6 bases and J dropped 8 bases, with 16 bases sitting between them. CDR1 MGHDK and CDR2 SYGVNS come from the germline V gene. The CDR3 loop reads CASSPRDTGGYTF. The CDR3, as DNA: TGTGCCAGCAGCCCACGGGACACTGGAGGCTACACCTTC.

The count of this clone is one. CDR3 in amino acids: CASSHRGGYGYTF. The CDR3 DNA follows: TGCGCCAGCAGTCACAGGGGGGGATATGGCTACACCTTC. This rearrangement joins TRBV10-1 to TRBJ1-2; 8 bases are shared with TRBD1. The V gene end was trimmed by 5 bases and the J gene end by 5 bases; junction bases not matched to a gene: 4. The CDR3 covers 13 residues. CDR1 and CDR2 from the germline V gene are WNHNN and SYGVQD (reference sequence).

This chain connects TRBV5-4 to TRBJ2-5; 7 positions agree with TRBD1. Germline values: CDR1 SGHNT, CDR2 YYREEE (reference sequence). V was pared by 4 bases and J by 1 base, with 7 bases of the junction left unmatched. This CDR3 is built from 15 residues. The CDR3 DNA is TGTGCCAGCAGCCCGGGACAGAACCTCCAAGAGACCCAGTACTTC. As protein: CASSPGQNLQETQYF.

Written as DNA, the CDR3 is TGTGCCAGCAGTCCATACACTGCACCTAATGAAAAACTGTTTTTT. Its translation is CASSPYTAPNEKLFF. This chain uses TRBV2 with TRBJ1-4; D remains unclear. The V gene lost 5 bases and the J gene lost 3 bases, with 13 bases spanning the gap. The CDR3 has 15 residues. Germline V gives CDR1 SNHLY, CDR2 FYNNEI.

This chain links TRBV6-5 with TRBJ1-5, with D possibly matching TRBD1 (5 bases). The CDR3 contains 15 residues. Trimming took 5 bases from V and 2 from J, leaving 13 bases between them. The germline V gene has CDR1 MNHEY and CDR2 SVGAGI. As DNA, the CDR3 is TGTGCCAGCAGTAGGGACTTCTCCGGCAATCAGCCCCAGCATTTT. This codes for CASSRDFSGNQPQHF.

The J gene is TRBJ2-5, the V gene TRBV5-1; D uncertain. CDR1 and CDR2 from the germline V gene are SGHRS and YFSETQ. The ends were cut back, 2 bases at V and 1 base at J, with 9 bases in the middle. There are 14 residues in the CDR3. CDR3 sequence reads: CASSFWAAQETQYF. The CDR3 bases are TGCGCCAGCAGCTTTTGGGCGGCCCAAGAGACCCAGTACTTC.

The rearrangement joins TRBV6-2 or TRBV6-3 to TRBJ1-2; D may be TRBD1 (5 bases). V lost 2 bases, J lost 5 bases, and 18 bases lay in between. CDR3 length: 16 amino acids. From germline, CDR1 is MNHEY and CDR2 SVGEGT. DNA for the CDR3: TGTGCCAGCAGTTACGGGGCAAGTGAAGGATTTTATGGCTACACCTTC. Its protein is CASSYGASEGFYGYTF.

This chain links TRBV7-6 with TRBJ2-1; D gene uncertain. Deletions cut 2 bases from V and 6 bases from J, with 8 bases between. Germline assignment: CDR1 SGHVS and CDR2 FNYEAQ. This CDR3 has 13 residues. The CDR3 is CASSLWLSNEQFF. As DNA, the CDR3 is TGTGCCAGCAGCTTATGGCTGAGCAATGAGCAGTTCTTC. The whole variable domain, remainder taken from reference TRBV7-6 and TRBJ2-1, is GAGVSQSPRYKVTKRGQDVALRCDPISGHVSLYWYRQALGQGPEFLTYFNYEAQQDKSGLPNDRFSAERPEGSISTLTIQRTEQRDSAMYRCASSLWLSNEQFFGPGTRLTVL.

V is TRBV7-2 and J is TRBJ2-7; 10 bases map to TRBD1. Looked up from germline, CDR1 is SGHTA and CDR2 is FQGNSA. The CDR3 length is 13 residues. V shed 4 bases and J 6 bases; nucleotides not matched to a gene: 3. The CDR3 reads CASSWDRGFEQYF. The CDR3 DNA follows: TGTGCCAGCAGCTGGGACAGGGGATTCGAGCAGTACTTC.

This clone appeared once. The rearrangement uses TRBV7-2 and TRBJ1-5; 9 bases fit TRBD1. CDR1 is SGHTA, CDR2 FQGNSA, per germline. This CDR3 region has 17 residues. V trimming: 5 bases; J trimming: 2 bases; junction bases outside the gene matches: 10. The CDR3 nucleotides are TGTGCCAGCAGCCCCAGGACAGGGGCGCAGCGCAATCAGCCCCAGCATTTT. Protein sequence: CASSPRTGAQRNQPQHF.

This clone has a handful of counts. J is TRBJ2-1 and V is TRBV4-1; D is undetermined. The length of the CDR3 is 17 residues. V gave up 4 bases and J gave up 0 bases, with 16 bases separating them. CDR1 is MGHRA and CDR2 is YSYEKL in the germline V gene. The CDR3 coding sequence is TGCGCCAGCAGCCCCACTCTGGGAAGGAGCTCCTACAATGAGCAGTTCTTC. Translated, it gives CASSPTLGRSSYNEQFF.

V usage is TRBV6-5 and J usage is TRBJ2-3; 9 bases align to TRBD2. CDR3 length: 15 amino acids. Unmatched junction bases numbered 7, after V lost 7 bases and J lost 2 bases. The germline V gene encodes CDR1 MNHEY and CDR2 SVGAGI. The CDR3 loop is CASTRAGGNTDTQYF. The CDR3 DNA follows: TGTGCCAGCACCCGGGCGGGGGGGAACACAGATACGCAGTATTTT.

This chain links TRBV12-3 or TRBV12-4 with TRBJ1-6, with D unclear. V lost 3 bases to trimming and J lost 7 bases, with 4 bases between them. This CDR3 comprises 12 residues. The chain's CDR3 is CASSFPNSPLHF. The CDR3 DNA sequence: TGTGCCAGCAGTTTTCCCAATTCACCCCTCCACTTT.

The chain employs TRBV19 and TRBJ1-5; D gene unclear. The germline gives CDR1 LNHDA, CDR2 SQIVND (reference sequence). The V and J ends lost 2 bases and 11 bases respectively, with 16 bases between them. The CDR3 extends over 14 amino acids. The CDR3 spells CASSIRPSGGAQHF. CDR3 sequence (DNA): TGTGCCAGTAGTATACGTCCCTCAGGTGGGGCCCAGCATTTT.

The chain uses TRBV2 and TRBJ2-7; D could derive from TRBD1 or TRBD2 (5 bases each). Germline values: CDR1 SNHLY, CDR2 FYNNEI. The CDR3 runs to 15 residues. The ends were cut back, 2 bases at V and 0 bases at J, with 11 bases in the middle. CDR3 loop: CASSESPGPSYEQYF. CDR3 DNA: TGTGCCAGCAGTGAATCTCCGGGACCCTCCTACGAGCAGTACTTC. Variable domain in full (rest from reference TRBV2 and TRBJ2-7): EPEVTQTPSHQVTQMGQEVILRCVPISNHLYFYWYRQILGQKVEFLVSFYNNEISEKSEIFDDQFSVERPDGSNFTLKIRSTKLEDSAMYFCASSESPGPSYEQYFGPGTRLTVT.